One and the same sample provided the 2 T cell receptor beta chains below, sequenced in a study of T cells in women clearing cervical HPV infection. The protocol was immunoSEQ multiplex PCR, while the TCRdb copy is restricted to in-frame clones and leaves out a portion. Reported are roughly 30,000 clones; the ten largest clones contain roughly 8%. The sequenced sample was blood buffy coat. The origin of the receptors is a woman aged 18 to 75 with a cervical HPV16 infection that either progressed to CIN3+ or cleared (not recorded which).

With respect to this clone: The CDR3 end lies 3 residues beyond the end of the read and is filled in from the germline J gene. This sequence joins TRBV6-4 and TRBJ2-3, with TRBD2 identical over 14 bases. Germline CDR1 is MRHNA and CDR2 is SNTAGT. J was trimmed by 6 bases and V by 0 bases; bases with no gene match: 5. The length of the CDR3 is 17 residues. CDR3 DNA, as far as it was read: TGTGCCAGCAGTGACTCCCCGGGACTAGCGGGAGACGATACG. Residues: CASSDSPGLAGDDT. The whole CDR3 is CASSDSPGLAGDDTQYF.

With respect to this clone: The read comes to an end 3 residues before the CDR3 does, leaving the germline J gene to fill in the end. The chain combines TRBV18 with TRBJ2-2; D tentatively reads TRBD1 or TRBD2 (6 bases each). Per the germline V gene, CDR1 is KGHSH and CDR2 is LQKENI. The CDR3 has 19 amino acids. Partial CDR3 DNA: TGTGCCAGCTCACTCGAACAACAGGGAGGTGGAACAACTAATGAAAAG. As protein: CASSLEQQGGGTTNEK. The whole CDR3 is CASSLEQQGGGTTNEKLFF.